Below are 7 T cell receptor beta chains sequenced from a single sample in a study of a mutant IDH1 vaccine in newly diagnosed glioma. Noted time point: week 11, during vaccination. Each dose of the vaccine consisted of 300 ug of mutant IDH1 20-mer peptide, with topical imiquimod. What these receptors recognize is not known. Measured with immunoSEQ multiplex PCR; TCRdb has only the in-frame clones, and not every one. The sample shows about 66,000 clones, approximately 88% of them seen only once. This specimen consisted of PBMCs, obtained from a glioma patient whose treatment included an IDH1 peptide vaccine. All receptors derive from a woman in her forties or fifties with glioma.

This chain joins TRBV11-2 and TRBJ2-5, with 8 bases matching TRBD2. Looked up from germline, CDR1 is SGHAT and CDR2 is FQNNGV. The CDR3 has 16 amino acids. The V gene end was trimmed by 0 bases and the J gene end by 6 bases; junction bases not matched to a gene: 9. DNA for the CDR3: TGTGCCAGCAGCTTAGATCTTGCGGGGGGCGGGAAGACCCAGTACTTC. Translating it yields CASSLDLAGGGKTQYF.

This clone turned up a few times. V gene TRBV27 combines with J gene TRBJ1-2; D uncertain. There are 14 residues in the CDR3. The germline V and J ends were trimmed by 7 bases and 3 bases, with 15 bases remaining between them. Germline CDR1 reads MNHEY; CDR2 reads SMNVEV (reference sequence). CDR3 sequence (DNA): TGTGCCAGCACCCTTTACCTAGTCTACTATGGCTACACCTTC. Translated, it gives CASTLYLVYYGYTF.

V and J are TRBV9 and TRBJ2-6; 10 bases map to TRBD1. This CDR3 spans 17 amino acids. J was trimmed by 1 base and V by 3 bases; bases with no gene match: 4. CDR1 SGDLS and CDR2 YYNGEE come from the germline V gene. This CDR3 reads CASSGDRGFSGANVLTF. For the CDR3, the DNA is TGTGCCAGCAGCGGGGACAGGGGTTTTTCTGGGGCCAACGTCCTGACTTTC.

This clone was counted only a few times. The CDR3 reads CASRKLAGGDTGELFF. CDR3 sequence (DNA): TGTGCCAGTAGAAAACTAGCGGGGGGGGACACCGGGGAGCTGTTTTTT. The chain combines TRBV19 with TRBJ2-2, with 13 bases fitting TRBD2. V was pared by 6 bases and J by 3 bases, with 4 bases of the junction left unmatched. The germline V gene encodes CDR1 LNHDA and CDR2 SQIVND (reference sequence). The CDR3 runs to 16 residues.

The rearrangement links TRBV10-2 to TRBJ2-1; D remains unclear. Deletions cut 10 bases from V and 1 base from J, with 14 bases between. The CDR3 covers 14 residues. Germline assignment: CDR1 WSHSY and CDR2 SAAADI. CDR3 amino acids: CATQTPFSYNEQFF. In DNA form, the CDR3 reads TGCGCCACGCAGACTCCTTTTTCCTACAATGAGCAGTTCTTC.

The chain carries TRBV2 and TRBJ2-2, with no clear D. Per germline, CDR1 SNHLY and CDR2 FYNNEI. There are 12 residues in the CDR3. The V gene lost 6 bases and the J gene lost 5 bases, with 7 bases spanning the gap. The CDR3 sequence: CASRIDTGELFF. The CDR3 DNA reads TGTGCCAGCAGAATAGATACCGGGGAGCTGTTTTTT.

This chain connects TRBV7-9 to TRBJ1-1, with D unclear. Trimming cost V 5 bases and J 5 bases, with 9 bases left between them. This CDR3 has 12 residues. Germline loops: CDR1 SEHNR, CDR2 FQNEAQ (reference sequence). The CDR3 sequence is CASSKEGTEAFF. CDR3 bases: TGTGCCAGCAGCAAAGAAGGTACTGAAGCTTTCTTT.